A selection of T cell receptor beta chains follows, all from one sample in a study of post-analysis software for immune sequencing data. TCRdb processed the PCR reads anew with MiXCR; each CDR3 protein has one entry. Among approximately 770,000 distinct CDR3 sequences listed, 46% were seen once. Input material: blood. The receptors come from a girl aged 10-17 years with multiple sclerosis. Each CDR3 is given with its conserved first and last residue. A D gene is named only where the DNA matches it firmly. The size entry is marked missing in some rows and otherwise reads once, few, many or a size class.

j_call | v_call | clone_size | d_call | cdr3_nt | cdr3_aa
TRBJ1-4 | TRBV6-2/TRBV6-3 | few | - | TGTGCCAGCAGTTTCCGACCGATCGGTGAAAAACTGTTTTTT | CASSFRPIGEKLFF
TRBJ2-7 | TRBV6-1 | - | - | TGTGCCAGCAGTCGAAGTAGTGAGGGAGCCTACGAGCAGTACTTC | CASSRSSEGAYEQYF
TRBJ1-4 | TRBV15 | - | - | TGTGCCACCAGCATCAGGGCAACTAATGAAAAACTGTTTTTT | CATSIRATNEKLFF
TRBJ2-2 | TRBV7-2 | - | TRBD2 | TGTGCCAGCTCGGGAGGGCCAGGCCCCGGGGAGCTGTTTTTT | CASSGGPGPGELFF
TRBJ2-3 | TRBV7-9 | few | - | TGTGCCAGCAGCCCTAATACGGGGGCCACAGATACGCAGTATTTT | CASSPNTGATDTQYF
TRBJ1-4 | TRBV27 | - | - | TGTGCCAGCAAGAAGAGACAGACTAATGAAAAACTGTTTTTT | CASKKRQTNEKLFF
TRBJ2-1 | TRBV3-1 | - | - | TGTGCCAGCAGCCAGCTAGGGAATGAGCAGTTCTTC | CASSQLGNEQFF
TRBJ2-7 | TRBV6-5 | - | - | TGTGCCAGCAGTCATGACCAGTACGAGCAGTACTTC | CASSHDQYEQYF
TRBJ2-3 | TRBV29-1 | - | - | TGCAGCGCCGAATACCGGGCTTCAGATACGCAGTATTTT | CSAEYRASDTQYF
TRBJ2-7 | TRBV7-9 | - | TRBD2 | TGTGCCACCTCGGCGGGAGCGGGAGCCAAATACGAGCAGTACTTC | CATSAGAGAKYEQYF
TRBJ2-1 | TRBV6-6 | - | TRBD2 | TGTGCCAGCAGGGCCACTAGCGGGAGGGTTAATGAGCAGTTCTTC | CASRATSGRVNEQFF
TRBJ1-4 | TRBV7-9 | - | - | TGTGCCAGCAGCCCTAGGCTGAGCAATGAAAAACTGTTTTTT | CASSPRLSNEKLFF
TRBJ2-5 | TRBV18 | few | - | TGTGCCAGCTCACCTAATTCAAGGCAGCGGGAGACCCAGTACTTC | CASSPNSRQRETQYF
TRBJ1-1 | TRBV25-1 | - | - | TGTGCCAGCAGTGTCGGACAGACTGAAGCTTTCTTT | CASSVGQTEAFF
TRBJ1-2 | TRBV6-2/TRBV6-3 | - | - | TGTGCCAGCAGCCAGAACAGGTTGAGTGGCTACACCTTC | CASSQNRLSGYTF
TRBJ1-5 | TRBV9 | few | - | TGTGCCAGCAGCGTAGATCCCCGGGGAACCCAGCATTTT | CASSVDPRGTQHF
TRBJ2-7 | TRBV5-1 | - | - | TGCGCCAGCAGCTTTACGGGAGCTGGCAACGAGCAGTACTTC | CASSFTGAGNEQYF
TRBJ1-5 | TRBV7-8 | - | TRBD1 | TGTGCCAGCAGCGACGGGACAGGGGGACAGCCCCAGCATTTT | CASSDGTGGQPQHF
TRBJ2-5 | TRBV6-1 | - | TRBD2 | TGTGCCAGCAGTGTACTAGCGGGAATGAGAGGGGAGACCCAGTACTTC | CASSVLAGMRGETQYF
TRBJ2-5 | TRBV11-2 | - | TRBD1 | TGTGCCAGCAGCTTACCGGACAGGGGTGAGACCCAGTACTTC | CASSLPDRGETQYF
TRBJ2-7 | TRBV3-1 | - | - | TGTGCCACAGCAGACTCCACGACAGGGAGGTACGAGCAGTACTTC | CATADSTTGRYEQYF
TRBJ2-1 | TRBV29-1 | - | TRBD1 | TGCAGCGTCCTCCCCCCCGGGACAGGCTATGAGCAGTTCTTC | CSVLPPGTGYEQFF
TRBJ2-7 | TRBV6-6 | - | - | TGTGCCAGCATTAACAGGGAGTGGGGCGAGCAGTACTTC | CASINREWGEQYF
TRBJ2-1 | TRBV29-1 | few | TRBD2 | TGCAGCGTTGAACCGGGACTAGCGGGAAGCTCCTACAATGAGCAGTTCTTC | CSVEPGLAGSSYNEQFF
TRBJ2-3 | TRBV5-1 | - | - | TGCGCCAGTTCCCAGGGGCAGAGGCAGGATACGCAGTATTTT | CASSQGQRQDTQYF
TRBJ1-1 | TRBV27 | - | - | TGTGCCAGCAGTCTGTTCCAGGGGATTGAAGCTTTCTTT | CASSLFQGIEAFF
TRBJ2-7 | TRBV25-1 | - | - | TGTGCCACAGGGAGATTATACGAGCAGTACTTC | CATGRLYEQYF
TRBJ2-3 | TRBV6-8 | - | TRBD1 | TGTGCCAGCAGTTCTCACCCGGGACAGGGGCTTCGCACAGATACGCAGTATTTT | CASSSHPGQGLRTDTQYF
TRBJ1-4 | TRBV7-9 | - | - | TGTGCCAGCAGTTGGGCAGCCGGGGCGACTAATGAAAAACTGTTTTTT | CASSWAAGATNEKLFF
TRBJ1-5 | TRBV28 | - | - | TGTGCCAGCAGTTTTAGGGGGGTGGGTCAGCCCCAGCATTTT | CASSFRGVGQPQHF
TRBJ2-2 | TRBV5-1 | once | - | TGCGCCAGCAGCGACACAACGAACACCGGGGAGCTGTTTTTT | CASSDTTNTGELFF
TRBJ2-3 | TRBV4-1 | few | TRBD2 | TGCGCCAGCAGCCAAGACCAGGCGGGAGGGGGCACAGATACGCAGTATTTT | CASSQDQAGGGTDTQYF
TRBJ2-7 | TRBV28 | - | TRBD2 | TGTGCCAGCAGTTTATCTCTAGCGGCTACCGGCGAGCAGTACTTC | CASSLSLAATGEQYF
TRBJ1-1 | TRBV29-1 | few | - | TGCAGCGTTGGGACACCGACAGCGAACACTGAAGCTTTCTTT | CSVGTPTANTEAFF
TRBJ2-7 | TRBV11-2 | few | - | TGTGCCAGCAGCGTACTAGTTGACGAGCAGTACTTC | CASSVLVDEQYF
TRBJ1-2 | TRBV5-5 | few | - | TGTGCCAGCAGCTTGGGATTAATAAGGGATGGCTACACCTTC | CASSLGLIRDGYTF
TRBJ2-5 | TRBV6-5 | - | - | TGTGCCAGCGGTCCTCGTGAAGGTTACCAAGAGACCCAGTACTTC | CASGPREGYQETQYF
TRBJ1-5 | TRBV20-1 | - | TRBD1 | TGCAGTGCCCAGGACAGGGCTCGGGGTTATAGCAATCAGCCCCAGCATTTT | CSAQDRARGYSNQPQHF
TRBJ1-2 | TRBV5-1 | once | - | TGCGCCAGCAGCATCGGGGGGACAACCTCCCCGGATGGCTACACCTTC | CASSIGGTTSPDGYTF
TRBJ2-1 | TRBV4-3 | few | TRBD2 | TGCGCCAGCAGCCAAGAGGGAGGGGATGGTTCCTACAATGAGCAGTTCTTC | CASSQEGGDGSYNEQFF
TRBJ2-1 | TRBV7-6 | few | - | TGTGCCAGCAGCATTAGCGGAACCTACAATGAGCAGTTCTTC | CASSISGTYNEQFF
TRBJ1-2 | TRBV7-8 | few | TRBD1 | TGTGCCAGCAGCTCCACAGGGGGCGATGGCTACACCTTC | CASSSTGGDGYTF
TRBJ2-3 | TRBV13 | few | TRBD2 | TGTGCCAGCAGCCCGACGCCGAGCGGGAGGTTCGCAGATACGCAGTATTTT | CASSPTPSGRFADTQYF
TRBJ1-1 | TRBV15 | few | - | TGTGCCACCAGCAGAGACGGGAACACTGAAGCTTTCTTT | CATSRDGNTEAFF
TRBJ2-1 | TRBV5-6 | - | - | TGTGCCAGCAGCTCCTATAGCGGAACCTCCTACAATGAGCAGTTCTTC | CASSSYSGTSYNEQFF
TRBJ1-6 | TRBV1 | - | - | TGCACCAGCAGCCAAGCTATGCACAACCCCAACTATAATTCACCCCTCCACTTT | CTSSQAMHNPNYNSPLHF
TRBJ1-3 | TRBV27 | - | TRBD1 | TGTGCCAGAGGGGACAGGTTTGGAAACACCATATATTTT | CARGDRFGNTIYF